One sample yielded the 23 T cell receptor beta chains listed below, sequenced in a study of blood T cell repertoires in COVID-19. Only in-frame clones appear in the TCRdb table, and some are missing; sequencing was by immunoSEQ multiplex PCR. The top ten clones hold around 1.7% of a sample with 110,000 to 150,000 clones, around nine tenths of them seen once. Input material: peripheral blood. These receptor sequences come from a woman aged 45-60 years with acute or convalescent COVID-19.

The gene calls are TRBV27 and TRBJ1-5, with D unresolved. In germline, CDR1 is MNHEY, CDR2 SMNVEV (reference sequence). The length of the CDR3 is 14 residues. Trimming removed 1 base at V and 4 bases at J, with 8 bases between. CDR3 coding DNA: TGTGCCAGCAGTTTATTCGCCGAGAATCAGCCCCAGCATTTT. This encodes CASSLFAENQPQHF.

This clone appeared once. The chain has TRBV19 and TRBJ1-1, with 8 bases identical to TRBD1. V dropped 7 bases and J dropped 1; count of bases not matched to a gene: 11. Per the germline V gene, CDR1 is LNHDA and CDR2 is SQIVND (reference sequence). CDR3 size: 16 residues. The CDR3 nucleotides are TGTGCCAGTAAGAGAATGTCGGACAGGGCGAACACTGAAGCTTTCTTT. It is translated as CASKRMSDRANTEAFF.

This chain links TRBV29-1 with TRBJ1-1; D is ambiguous. The germline V gene encodes CDR1 SQVTM and CDR2 ANQGSEA. V lost 8 bases and J 0 bases, leaving 13 bases between the germline ends. This CDR3 is built from 13 residues. The CDR3 nucleotides read TGCAGCTTGAGACGGGAAATGAACACTGAAGCTTTCTTT. It specifies CSLRREMNTEAFF.

The rearrangement links TRBV5-1 to TRBJ1-1; TRBD1 is a possible D gene (6 bases). This CDR3 has 14 residues. CDR1 is SGHRS and CDR2 is YFSETQ in the germline V gene. V gave up 4 bases and J gave up 0 bases, with 10 bases separating them. CDR3 DNA: TGCGCCAGCAGCCGGGACATCATGAACACTGAAGCTTTCTTT. This sequence encodes CASSRDIMNTEAFF.

V is TRBV9 and J is TRBJ2-2; D gene uncertain. This CDR3 is 13 amino acids long. Germline values: CDR1 SGDLS, CDR2 YYNGEE. Trimming shortened V by 0 bases and J by 7 bases, and 7 bases separated the two germline ends. As DNA, the CDR3 is TGTGCCAGCAGCGTAGCCGCGAACGGGGAGCTGTTTTTT. Translation gives CASSVAANGELFF.

The V call is TRBV19, the J call TRBJ1-2; 7 nucleotides agree with TRBD1. V was clipped by 0 bases and J by 8 bases; unmatched bases: 12. CDR1 is LNHDA and CDR2 is SQIVND in the germline V gene (reference sequence). The CDR3 consists of 16 residues. The CDR3 DNA sequence: TGTGCCAGTAGTATAGATTTGTCGGAGGGGGCGAACGGCTACACCTTC. Amino acid sequence: CASSIDLSEGANGYTF. Combining the CDR3 with reference TRBV19 and TRBJ1-2 gives the whole variable domain DGGITQSPKYLFRKEGQNVTLSCEQNLNHDAMYWYRQDPGQGLRLIYYSQIVNDFQKGDIAEGYSVSREKKESFPLTVTSAQKNPTAFYLCASSIDLSEGANGYTFGSGTRLTVV.

J is TRBJ1-1 and V is TRBV7-9; TRBD1 agrees at 7 bases. J lost 6 bases, V lost 5 bases, and 12 bases had no gene match. Germline loops: CDR1 SEHNR, CDR2 FQNEAQ (reference sequence). The CDR3 runs to 15 residues. The CDR3 DNA is TGTGCCAGCAGCCCGGATCGACACAGGGGACCTGAAGCTTTCTTT. It yields the protein CASSPDRHRGPEAFF.

The gene calls are TRBV27 and TRBJ1-2; D is unclear. CDR1 is MNHEY and CDR2 is SMNVEV in the germline V gene (reference sequence). The V end was cut by 0 bases, the J end by 7 bases, with 6 bases between. The CDR3 spans 12 residues. CDR3 DNA sequence: TGTGCCAGCAGTTTATCCGGGTTTGGCTACACCTTC. It translates to CASSLSGFGYTF.

The chain carries TRBV6-5 and TRBJ1-1, with TRBD1 matching 8 bases. Trimming at V came to 6 bases and at J to 3 bases, leaving 9 bases not matched to a gene. The CDR3 sequence is 15 residues long. The germline V gene encodes CDR1 MNHEY and CDR2 SVGAGI. CDR3 loop: CASRTGGEGDTEAFF. In DNA form, the CDR3 reads TGTGCCAGCAGAACAGGGGGAGAGGGGGACACTGAAGCTTTCTTT.

This rearrangement joins TRBV11-2 to TRBJ1-4; tentatively, D is TRBD1 (6 bases). V was trimmed by 6 bases and J by 8 bases, leaving 22 bases between them. CDR3 length: 16 amino acids. Germline V CDR1 and CDR2: SGHAT, FQNNGV. The CDR3 DNA reads as TGTGCCAGCAGTTTTTACTCAGGGGCCGAGGGGGAAAAACTGTTTTTT. Translating gives CASSFYSGAEGEKLFF.

The chain carries TRBV27 and TRBJ1-2; a weak D match, TRBD1 (5 bases). CDR3 length equals 13 residues. The V gene's germline CDR1 is MNHEY and CDR2 SMNVEV (reference sequence). V was cut by 3 bases and J by 4 bases, with 9 bases left in between. In DNA form, the CDR3 reads TGTGCCAGCAGTTTCAGGGTTTCCTATGGCTACACCTTC. It translates to CASSFRVSYGYTF.

This chain joins TRBV6-4 and TRBJ2-1, with TRBD2 as a possible D gene (6 bases). The V gene lost 3 bases and the J gene lost 2 bases, with 11 bases spanning the gap. Per the germline V gene, CDR1 is MRHNA and CDR2 is SNTAGT. The CDR3 contains 15 residues. The CDR3 loop is CASSERGSPYNEQFF. The CDR3 coding sequence is TGTGCCAGCAGTGAGCGGGGCTCACCCTACAATGAGCAGTTCTTC.

This chain joins TRBV9 and TRBJ1-6; 9 nucleotides align to TRBD1. V was pared by 5 bases and J by 7 bases, with 7 bases of the junction left unmatched. The CDR3 covers 15 residues. The V gene's germline CDR1 is SGDLS and CDR2 YYNGEE. The CDR3 nucleotides read TGTGCCAGCAGTCCCGGACAGGGGAAGAATTCACCCCTCCACTTT. Its translation is CASSPGQGKNSPLHF.

This clone was counted once. J is TRBJ2-3 and V is TRBV6-1; D may be TRBD2 (5 bases). This CDR3 spans 16 amino acids. Looked up from germline, CDR1 is MNHNS and CDR2 is SASEGT. The V gene lost 4 bases and the J gene lost 0 bases, with 14 bases spanning the gap. This CDR3 reads CASSVQTTYSTDTQYF. The CDR3 DNA follows: TGTGCCAGCAGTGTTCAGACTACCTATAGCACAGATACGCAGTATTTT.

The genes are TRBV27 and TRBJ2-7; tentatively, D is TRBD1 (6 bases). Germline V gives CDR1 MNHEY, CDR2 SMNVEV (reference sequence). The CDR3 totals 12 residues. V was cut by 7 bases and J by 5 bases, with 12 bases left in between. The DNA of the CDR3 is TGTGCCAGCATGGAGACAGGCCACGAGCAGTACTTC. It is translated as CASMETGHEQYF.

This rearrangement joins TRBV12-5 to TRBJ1-5, with 7 nucleotides matching TRBD1. Germline loops: CDR1 LGHNT, CDR2 FRNRAP. With V trimmed by 8 bases and J by 7 bases, 17 bases remained unmatched. The CDR3 length is 16 residues. As DNA, the CDR3 is TGTGCTAGTACGGACGAAATCGAACAGGGGCTCCAGCCCCAGCATTTT. This encodes CASTDEIEQGLQPQHF.

The sample holds one count of this clone. The chain has TRBV7-3 and TRBJ1-1; no clear D. CDR1 and CDR2 from the germline V gene are SGHTA and FQGTGA. V lost 4 bases to trimming and J lost 3 bases, with 15 bases between them. The CDR3 loop spans 15 amino acids. The CDR3 sequence: CASSSTPRTDTEAFF. The CDR3 nucleotides read TGTGCCAGCAGCTCGACACCAAGAACGGACACTGAAGCTTTCTTT.

The V and J genes are TRBV10-3 and TRBJ2-1; D unclear. CDR1 is ENHRY and CDR2 is SYGVKD in the germline V gene. With 3 bases removed from V and 3 bases from J, the gap between germline ends came to 6 bases. The CDR3 totals 13 residues. In DNA, the CDR3 is TGTGCCATCAGTGACTCTAACTACAATGAGCAGTTCTTC. Translating gives CAISDSNYNEQFF.

In DNA form, the CDR3 reads TGTGGAACGGGGACTAGCGGGAGCGGTGAGCAGTTCTTC. This gives the protein CGTGTSGSGEQFF. The chain carries TRBV7-9 and TRBJ2-1; 14 bases line up with TRBD2. CDR1 SEHNR and CDR2 FQNEAQ come from the germline V gene (reference sequence). The CDR3 has 13 residues. Filled out from reference TRBV7-9 and TRBJ2-1, the complete variable domain reads DTGVSQNPRHKITKRGQNVTFRCDPISEHNRLYWYRQTLGQGPEFLTYFQNEAQLEKSRLLSDRFSAERPKGSFSTLEIQRTEQGDSAMYLCGTGTSGSGEQFFGPGTRLTVL.

Here the CDR3 reads CASSLLTDTQYF. The DNA for the CDR3 is TGTGCCAGCTCACTCCTGACAGATACGCAGTATTTT. This chain uses TRBV18 with TRBJ2-3; no definite D call. The CDR3 has 12 amino acids. Germline V gene sequence: CDR1 KGHSH, CDR2 LQKENI. With 4 bases removed from V and 3 bases from J, the gap between germline ends came to 5 bases. The variable domain in full, completed from reference TRBV18 and TRBJ2-3, reads NAGVMQNPRHLVRRRGQEARLRCSPMKGHSHVYWYRQLPEEGLKFMVYLQKENIIDESGMPKERFSAEFPKEGPSILRIQQVVRGDSAAYFCASSLLTDTQYFGPGTRLTVL.

The chain is built from TRBV7-9 and TRBJ1-5; the D gene is possibly TRBD1 (5 bases). V lost 8 bases and J 1 base, leaving 12 bases between the germline ends. Germline V gene lookup returns CDR1 SEHNR and CDR2 FQNEAQ (reference sequence). This CDR3 has 14 amino acids. CDR3 amino acids: CASSPGGSNQPQHF. DNA of the CDR3: TGTGCCAGCTCCCCGGGGGGGAGCAATCAGCCCCAGCATTTT.

This chain links TRBV9 with TRBJ1-3; maybe TRBD1 (5 bases). This CDR3 contains 15 residues. Germline CDR1 reads SGDLS; CDR2 reads YYNGEE. Between the trimmed V and J ends, which lost 5 bases and 3 bases, there was a span of 15 bases. The CDR3 DNA is TGTGCCAGCAGTGCCGGCGCGGGGCTTGGAAACACCATATATTTT. This translates into CASSAGAGLGNTIYF.

The rearrangement joins TRBV5-1 to TRBJ2-1; 8 positions match TRBD2. The germline CDR1 and CDR2 sequences are SGHRS and YFSETQ. Trimming cost V 7 bases and J 6 bases; bases outside gene matches: 6. CDR3 length: 13 residues. CDR3 amino acids: CASGAGGSNEQFF. In DNA form, the CDR3 reads TGCGCCAGCGGGGCGGGGGGTTCCAATGAGCAGTTCTTC.